Listed below are T cell receptor beta chains from one sample, sequenced in a study of blood T cell repertoires in COVID-19. The protocol was immunoSEQ multiplex PCR, while the TCRdb copy is restricted to in-frame clones and leaves out a portion. The profile shows about 230,000 clones, around 83% of them singletons. The specimen was peripheral blood. Receptor source: a man aged 35-49 years with acute or convalescent COVID-19. Both conserved end residues are part of each CDR3. A D gene is named only where the DNA matches it firmly. Where a row states a size, it is once, few, many or the class of an expanded clone; other rows omit it.

abundance	d_gene	v_gene	j_gene	CDR3nt	CDR3aa
-	-	TRBV11-2	TRBJ1-3	TGTGCCAGCAGCGCATACTCGACAGGTTCTGGAAACACCATATATTTT	CASSAYSTGSGNTIYF
-	-	TRBV24-1	TRBJ2-2	TGTGCCACCAGTGGAGGCAAGAACACCGGGGAGCTGTTTTTT	CATSGGKNTGELFF
-	-	TRBV6-1	TRBJ1-5	TGTGCCAGCAGTGAAGTAGGGAGACATTTAAGCAATCAGCCCCAGCATTTT	CASSEVGRHLSNQPQHF
-	TRBD1	TRBV5-6	TRBJ2-1	TGTGCCAGCAGCCTTCAGGGGGCTTCCTACAATGAGCAGTTCTTC	CASSLQGASYNEQFF
-	-	TRBV11-2	TRBJ1-4	TGTGCCAGCAGCTTAGATATGGCCTCGGGAAAACTGTTTTTT	CASSLDMASGKLFF
once	TRBD1	TRBV27	TRBJ2-1	TGTGCCAGCACCCGACAGGGTAGTCCGAGTGAGCAGTTCTTC	CASTRQGSPSEQFF
-	TRBD1	TRBV6-5	TRBJ1-6	TGTGCCAGCAGTTACTCGCGACAGGGTGTTTATTCACCCCTCCACTTT	CASSYSRQGVYSPLHF
-	TRBD1	TRBV9	TRBJ1-2	TGTGCCAGCAGCGCCGGACAGGGCCCGTATGGCTACACCTTC	CASSAGQGPYGYTF
-	TRBD1	TRBV7-3	TRBJ1-2	TGTGCCAGCAGCTCAACCCCCGGACAGGGGTACGGCTACACCTTC	CASSSTPGQGYGYTF
-	-	TRBV5-6	TRBJ2-5	TGTGCCAGCAGCCTGCGTTCGGGGTCGAAAGAGACCCAGTACTTC	CASSLRSGSKETQYF
-	TRBD1	TRBV7-2	TRBJ1-2	TGTGCCAGCAGCCCCCGACAGGGGGGCTACACCTTC	CASSPRQGGYTF
-	-	TRBV13	TRBJ2-5	TGTGCCAGCAGCCCGCGGGCTGGGACCCAGTACTTC	CASSPRAGTQYF
-	TRBD1	TRBV19	TRBJ1-4	TGTGCCAGTAGTACCGCCGGGACAGCGAATGAAAAACTGTTTTTT	CASSTAGTANEKLFF
-	TRBD1	TRBV3-1/TRBV3-2	TRBJ1-6	TGTGCCAGCAGACACGGACAGGGAGATTCACCCCTCCACTTT	CASRHGQGDSPLHF
-	-	TRBV5-4	TRBJ2-1	TGTGCCAGCAGCTTCAGCACGGGCTCCTACAATGAGCAGTTCTTC	CASSFSTGSYNEQFF
once	-	TRBV5-1	TRBJ2-1	TGCGCCAGCAGTCCTGAGGGGGTGCTCTACGATGAGCAGTTCTTC	CASSPEGVLYDEQFF
-	TRBD2	TRBV4-1	TRBJ2-1	TGCGCCAGCAGAATGACTAGCGGGGTAAACAATGAGCAGTTCTTC	CASRMTSGVNNEQFF
-	TRBD1	TRBV7-6	TRBJ2-5	TGTGCCAGCAGCCCCGGGGACAGCCTGGGGGAGACCCAGTACTTC	CASSPGDSLGETQYF
-	TRBD1	TRBV7-8	TRBJ1-6	TGTGCCAGCAGCCTGAGACAGGGGGCGAGCCAACTCTATTCACCCCTCCACTTT	CASSLRQGASQLYSPLHF
-	TRBD1	TRBV6-5	TRBJ1-3	TGTGCCAGCAGTTACTCCCGGACAGGGAACGGAAACACCATATATTTT	CASSYSRTGNGNTIYF
-	TRBD1	TRBV29-1	TRBJ1-2	TGCAGCGCACTCGGCTGGGACAGAGCTAACTATGGCTACACCTTC	CSALGWDRANYGYTF
-	-	TRBV19	TRBJ1-1	TGTGCCAGTAGTATAGAAGGAGGGACTGAAGCTTTCTTT	CASSIEGGTEAFF
-	-	TRBV5-6	TRBJ1-2	TGTGCCAGCAGCTTGGGCAGTAACTATGGCTACACCTTC	CASSLGSNYGYTF
-	TRBD2	TRBV10-3	TRBJ2-5	TGTGCCATCAGCTGGACTAGACAAGAGACCCAGTACTTC	CAISWTRQETQYF
-	-	TRBV9	TRBJ2-3	TGTGCCAGCAGCGTAGGGGTTAGCGGCAGTGTGGATACGCAGTATTTT	CASSVGVSGSVDTQYF
-	-	TRBV15	TRBJ2-3	TGTGCCACCAGCAGAGATAGTGGTACGCAGTATTTT	CATSRDSGTQYF
few	TRBD2	TRBV4-3	TRBJ2-1	TGCGCCAGCAGCCAAGGGGGGGGCTCCTACAATGAGCAGTTCTTC	CASSQGGGSYNEQFF
-	-	TRBV27	TRBJ2-7	TGTGCCAGCAGTGTCCGACAGGCCGCCTACGAGCAGTACTTC	CASSVRQAAYEQYF
-	-	TRBV28	TRBJ1-3	TGTGCCAGCAATGACGGGTCTCGATTAAACACCATATATTTT	CASNDGSRLNTIYF
-	TRBD2	TRBV7-2	TRBJ2-3	TGTGCCAGCAGCCTACACGGACTAGACAGCACAGATACGCAGTATTTT	CASSLHGLDSTDTQYF
once	-	TRBV4-2	TRBJ2-1	TGTGCCAGCAGCCAAGGGGTCGGGTTTGTCTACAATGAGCAGTTCTTC	CASSQGVGFVYNEQFF
-	TRBD2	TRBV6-2/TRBV6-3	TRBJ2-4	TGTGCCAGCAGTTACTCGCCTAGCGGGGGGGCCAAAAACATTCAGTACTTC	CASSYSPSGGAKNIQYF
few	TRBD1	TRBV5-7	TRBJ2-7	TGTGCCAGCAGCATCTACAGGGGGCGCCGAAACGAGCAGTACTTC	CASSIYRGRRNEQYF
-	TRBD1	TRBV6-5	TRBJ2-7	TGTGCCAGCAGAGGGACAGGGGGCGGCTACGAGCAGTACTTC	CASRGTGGGYEQYF
-	-	TRBV19	TRBJ1-2	TGTGCCAGTAGTATATCGTCGGTAGGGGACTATGGCTACACCTTC	CASSISSVGDYGYTF
-	-	TRBV3-1/TRBV3-2	TRBJ1-2	TGTGCCAGCAGCCAAGCTCGGCAGTCGGGGTATGGCTACACCTTC	CASSQARQSGYGYTF
few	TRBD1	TRBV2	TRBJ1-2	TGTGCCAGCAGTGAGGGACAGGTCTATGGCTACACCTTC	CASSEGQVYGYTF
-	TRBD1	TRBV2	TRBJ1-5	TGTGCCAGCAGTGGAGAACAGGGGGCCCAGCCCCAGCATTTT	CASSGEQGAQPQHF
-	-	TRBV3-1/TRBV3-2	TRBJ1-2	TGTGCCAGCAGACAGCAGGGTTCTTATGGCTACACCTTC	CASRQQGSYGYTF